These 23 T cell receptor beta chains share one sample of origin, sequenced in a study of blood T cell repertoires in COVID-19. Method: immunoSEQ multiplex PCR; TCRdb's copy keeps in-frame clones and lacks some. The sample consists of around 140,000 clones, approximately 87% of them appearing once. Source material: peripheral blood. These receptors were collected from a man between 45 and 60 years old with active COVID-19.

CDR3 region: CASSYSPGGSPYEQYF. DNA for the CDR3: TGTGCCAGCAGTTACTCTCCAGGAGGCTCACCCTACGAGCAGTACTTC. This chain links TRBV6-2 or TRBV6-3 with TRBJ2-7; possibly TRBD2 for D (5 bases). The V gene lost 0 bases and the J gene lost 2 bases, with 14 bases spanning the gap. Per germline, CDR1 MNHEY and CDR2 SVGEGT. This CDR3 region has 16 residues.

The J gene is TRBJ1-1, the V gene TRBV19; D is perhaps TRBD1 (5 bases). In germline, CDR1 is LNHDA, CDR2 SQIVND (reference sequence). V shed 1 base and J shed 6 bases, with 9 bases lying between them. The CDR3 spans 13 residues. The CDR3 DNA reads as TGTGCCAGTAGTATAGGCAGGGCGGCTGAAGCTTTCTTT. It yields the protein CASSIGRAAEAFF.

This chain uses TRBV19 with TRBJ1-5, with D hard to call. This CDR3 is built from 14 residues. The germline CDR1 and CDR2 sequences are LNHDA and SQIVND (reference sequence). The germline V and J ends were trimmed by 3 bases and 2 bases, with 8 bases remaining between them. CDR3 bases: TGTGCCAGTAGTATTTTGGCTGGCAATCAGCCCCAGCATTTT. Translation: CASSILAGNQPQHF.

This rearrangement joins TRBV7-9 to TRBJ2-2; a possible D gene is TRBD1 (6 bases). CDR3 length equals 17 residues. V was trimmed by 4 bases and J by 1 base, leaving 16 bases between them. Germline V gene lookup returns CDR1 SEHNR and CDR2 FQNEAQ (reference sequence). CDR3 residues: CASSSLKGDKNTGELFF. The CDR3 nucleotides are TGTGCCAGCAGCTCACTGAAGGGGGACAAGAACACCGGGGAGCTGTTTTTT.

The chain uses TRBV2 and TRBJ1-6, with 7 positions matching TRBD1. This CDR3 is built from 15 residues. V shed 11 bases, J shed 4 bases, and the junction held 11 bases outside the gene matches. CDR1 is SNHLY, CDR2 FYNNEI, per germline. The CDR3 reads CALQGSRRYNSPLHF. CDR3 DNA sequence: TGTGCCTTACAGGGGTCGAGAAGATATAATTCACCCCTCCACTTT.

V is TRBV5-4 and J is TRBJ2-5, with unresolved D. Germline lookup yields CDR1 SGHNT and CDR2 YYREEE (reference sequence). CDR3 length: 16 amino acids. V was pared by 0 bases and J by 3 bases, with 15 bases between. The CDR3 DNA reads as TGTGCCAGCAGCTTGGCTGGTACGACTGCAAAAGAGACCCAGTACTTC. Translated: CASSLAGTTAKETQYF.

A single count supports this clone. V is TRBV5-1 and J is TRBJ2-3, with TRBD2 identical over 7 bases. Germline CDR1 SGHRS, CDR2 YFSETQ. The length of the CDR3 is 14 residues. After removal of 2 bases from V and 3 bases from J, the junction contained 3 bases not matched to a gene. Written as DNA, the CDR3 is TGCGCCAGCAGCTTTACTAGCGAAACAGATACGCAGTATTTT. This codes for CASSFTSETDTQYF.

The chain has TRBV11-2 and TRBJ2-1; 11 bases are a match to TRBD2. V lost 4 bases to trimming and J lost 5 bases; unmatched junction nucleotides: 7. Germline V gene lookup returns CDR1 SGHAT and CDR2 FQNNGV. The CDR3 runs 16 residues. The CDR3 sequence is CASSSLAGGPHNEQFF. The CDR3 DNA is TGTGCCAGCAGCTCGTTAGCGGGGGGGCCCCACAATGAGCAGTTCTTC.

The chain combines TRBV21-1 with TRBJ1-4. TRBV21-1 is classified as a pseudogene. This CDR3 region has 19 residues. For the CDR3, the DNA is TGTGCCAGCAGCCTAAACGCAGGGAGCGGCCTAAGCGGGAATGAAAAACTGTTTTTT. Translation gives CASSLNAGSGLSGNEKLFF.

The chain joins TRBV6-5 to TRBJ2-2, with 10 bases identical to TRBD2. With 6 bases clipped from V and 3 bases from J, the junction kept 4 bases outside the gene matches. The CDR3 totals 15 residues. Germline V gene lookup returns CDR1 MNHEY and CDR2 SVGAGI. CDR3 sequence (DNA): TGTGCCAGCAGCCGGACTAGCGGCTACACCGGGGAGCTGTTTTTT. Translated, it gives CASSRTSGYTGELFF.

The gene calls are TRBV6-5 and TRBJ2-1, with 7 bases lining up with TRBD2. Trimming took 5 bases from V and 3 from J; bases not matched to a gene: 7. CDR3 length: 15 amino acids. Germline CDR1 is MNHEY and CDR2 is SVGAGI. The CDR3 DNA reads TGTGCCAGCAGTCCCACGGGGGGACGCTACAATGAGCAGTTCTTC. Protein: CASSPTGGRYNEQFF.

The chain uses TRBV24-1 and TRBJ2-2; D not certain. Per germline, CDR1 KGHDR and CDR2 SFDVKD. CDR3 length: 15 residues. The V and J ends lost 5 bases and 0 bases respectively, with 9 bases between them. The CDR3 sequence is CATSASHPNTGELFF. In nucleotides, the CDR3 is TGTGCCACCAGTGCCTCACACCCGAACACCGGGGAGCTGTTTTTT.

This clone was detected once. The chain employs TRBV4-2 and TRBJ2-7; 10 nucleotides line up with TRBD1. The CDR3 consists of 16 residues. CDR1 is LGHNA and CDR2 is YNFKEQ in the germline V gene. The V and J ends lost 4 bases and 2 bases, in that order; junction bases with no gene match: 8. The CDR3 DNA is TGTGCCAGCAGCCTAACCCCCGGGACAGGGGCCTACGAGCAGTACTTC. This encodes CASSLTPGTGAYEQYF.

The chain combines TRBV27 with TRBJ2-5; TRBD1 agrees at 9 bases. V was pared by 6 bases and J by 5 bases, with 13 bases of the junction left unmatched. The CDR3 length is 16 residues. Germline loops: CDR1 MNHEY, CDR2 SMNVEV (reference sequence). The CDR3 sequence is CASRPQKQGAQETQYF. CDR3 nucleotide sequence: TGTGCCAGCAGGCCCCAAAAACAGGGGGCTCAGGAGACCCAGTACTTC.

The chain combines TRBV5-1 with TRBJ2-5, with 7 bases fitting TRBD2. The junction had 16 bases not matched to a gene; V was cut back by 2 bases and J by 6 bases. Germline V CDR1 and CDR2: SGHRS, YFSETQ. CDR3 length: 17 residues. The CDR3 loop is CASSLRPGEGRQKTQYF. Written as DNA, the CDR3 is TGCGCCAGCAGCTTACGCCCTGGGGAGGGCCGGCAGAAGACCCAGTACTTC.

The chain recombines TRBV5-8 with TRBJ1-5, with D unresolved. V gave up 1 base and J gave up 5 bases, with 10 bases separating them. The germline V gene has CDR1 SGHTS and CDR2 YDEGEE. The CDR3 length is 14 residues. This CDR3 reads CASSLTARDQPQHF. As DNA, the CDR3 is TGTGCCAGCAGCTTGACGGCTCGGGATCAGCCCCAGCATTTT.

This sequence joins TRBV7-2 and TRBJ1-2, with D possibly TRBD1 on 6 matching bases. CDR3 size: 14 residues. The ends were cut back, 1 base at V and 5 bases at J, with 11 bases in the middle. Per the germline V gene, CDR1 is SGHTA and CDR2 is FQGNSA. CDR3 residues: CASSLDGGPYGYTF. Here the CDR3 DNA reads TGTGCCAGCAGCTTAGACGGGGGGCCATATGGCTACACCTTC.

The V call is TRBV30, the J call TRBJ2-7; D gene uncertain. Germline values: CDR1 GTSNPN, CDR2 SVGIG (reference sequence). The CDR3 totals 13 residues. The V end was cut by 3 bases, the J end by 0 bases, with 9 bases between. The CDR3 loop is CAWRPASSYEQYF. CDR3 DNA sequence: TGTGCCTGGAGACCAGCGAGCTCCTACGAGCAGTACTTC.

The chain uses TRBV19 and TRBJ1-2; 12 nucleotides align to TRBD1. The V gene's germline CDR1 is LNHDA and CDR2 SQIVND (reference sequence). The junction had 6 bases not matched to a gene; V was cut back by 5 bases and J by 8 bases. The CDR3 has 14 amino acids. CDR3 sequence reads: CASSWGQGATGYTF. DNA of the CDR3: TGTGCCAGTAGTTGGGGACAGGGGGCGACGGGCTACACCTTC.

This chain connects TRBV19 to TRBJ1-5; TRBD1 agrees at 11 bases. The V gene end was trimmed by 5 bases and the J gene end by 7 bases; junction bases not matched to a gene: 7. Germline assignment: CDR1 LNHDA and CDR2 SQIVND (reference sequence). This CDR3 is 15 amino acids long. CDR3 loop: CASSGGQGVQQPQHF. The CDR3 nucleotides read TGTGCCAGTAGTGGGGGACAGGGGGTACAGCAGCCCCAGCATTTT.

The genes are TRBV30 and TRBJ2-1, with TRBD2 matching over 8 bases. There are 15 residues in the CDR3. CDR1 is GTSNPN, CDR2 SVGIG, per germline (reference sequence). Losses at the gene ends were 1 base for V and 3 bases for J; bases not matched to a gene: 5. This CDR3 reads CAWSDTSGFYNEQFF. CDR3 DNA: TGTGCCTGGAGTGACACTAGCGGCTTCTACAATGAGCAGTTCTTC.

The chain joins TRBV5-1 to TRBJ2-7, with 8 bases aligning to TRBD2. The CDR3 spans 14 residues. Germline V gene data show CDR1 as SGHRS and CDR2 as YFSETQ. Trimming cost V 3 bases and J 6 bases; bases outside gene matches: 8. CDR3 amino acids: CASSWGTSSFEQYF. The CDR3 region has the DNA TGCGCCAGCAGCTGGGGGACTAGTAGTTTCGAGCAGTACTTC.

This clone was counted a single time. The V gene is TRBV19, the J gene TRBJ1-5, with 8 bases identical to TRBD1. Looked up from germline, CDR1 is LNHDA and CDR2 is SQIVND (reference sequence). The V segment lost 7 bases and the J segment 2 bases; nucleotides outside the gene matches: 7. CDR3 size: 15 residues. The CDR3, as DNA: TGTGCCAGTACAGGGACAGGACAGCGCAATCAGCCCCAGCATTTT. It translates to CASTGTGQRNQPQHF.